The present T cell receptor beta chain was sequenced within a study of neurological immune-mediated disorders. Study-wide findings and caveats: Phylogenetic grouping placed 18 of 34 multiple sclerosis patients' repertoires in one related-CDR3 cluster, a possible signature.

TCRdb independently ran MiXCR on the 5' RACE reads; one entry per CDR3 protein. The sample includes 55,000 to 70,000 distinct CDR3 sequences, 2.5% to 4% seen only once; the top ten take 5.2%. The trim removed 0 bases at V and 4 bases at J, leaving 8 bases unmatched. In germline, CDR1 is DFQATT, CDR2 SNEGSKA (reference sequence). This CDR3 is built from 16 residues. Many counts were recorded for this clonotype. Its target is not known. Sequenced input: PBMCs. The rearrangement uses TRBV20-1 and TRBJ2-3, with 9 bases matching TRBD2. The clonotype originates from a woman aged 45-59 years with multiple sclerosis. DNA of the CDR3: TGCAGTGCTAGAGATCCGGCGGGGGGGGCTTCAGATACGCAGTATTTT. Translated: CSARDPAGGASDTQYF.